These 15 T cell receptor beta chains came from one sample sequenced in a study of CD8 T cells in ankylosing spondylitis. TCRdb itself ran the 5' RACE reads through MiXCR, one entry per CDR3 protein. Found here are fewer than 350,000 distinct CDR3 sequences, 11% of them singletons; the top ten hold roughly 9.2%. Source material: blood, either unsorted or a sorted T cell fraction (not recorded which). The source is a female donor with ankylosing spondylitis or in good health (not recorded which).

This clonotype was counted many times. The chain combines TRBV20-1 with TRBJ1-1; a weak D match, TRBD1 (6 bases). Germline assignment: CDR1 DFQATT and CDR2 SNEGSKA (reference sequence). The CDR3 length is 17 residues. The CDR3 sequence is CSSPGGGIPRGGTEAFF. For the CDR3, the DNA is TGCAGCAGCCCTGGAGGGGGTATTCCCCGTGGGGGCACTGAAGCTTTCTTT.

The chain recombines TRBV20-1 with TRBJ2-5, with 14 bases lining up with TRBD2. V dropped 2 bases and J dropped 5; count of bases not matched to a gene: 10. The CDR3 loop spans 17 amino acids. Germline V gives CDR1 DFQATT, CDR2 SNEGSKA (reference sequence). CDR3 sequence: CSARIGLAGGVFETQYF. CDR3 DNA sequence: TGCAGTGCTAGAATCGGACTAGCGGGGGGCGTTTTCGAGACCCAGTACTTC.

This clonotype appeared many times. The chain has TRBV11-2 and TRBJ1-1; D unresolved. The CDR3 loop spans 16 amino acids. Germline V gene sequence: CDR1 SGHAT, CDR2 FQNNGV. V lost 7 bases and J 2 bases, leaving 20 bases between the germline ends. CDR3 sequence reads: CASNPRRGQTNTEAFF. The DNA of the CDR3 is TGTGCCAGCAACCCGCGAAGAGGGCAGACAAACACTGAAGCTTTCTTT. The full variable domain, its missing parts supplied by reference TRBV11-2 and TRBJ1-1, is EAGVAQSPRYKIIEKRQSVAFWCNPISGHATLYWYQQILGQGPKLLIQFQNNGVVDDSQLPKDRFSAERLKGVDSTLKIQPAKLEDSAVYLCASNPRRGQTNTEAFFGQGTRLTVV.

This clonotype was picked up many times. This rearrangement joins TRBV29-1 to TRBJ2-1; 7 nucleotides align to TRBD2. CDR1 and CDR2 (germline): SQVTM, ANQGSEA. With V trimmed by 6 bases and J by 5 bases, 4 bases remained unmatched. This CDR3 spans 12 amino acids. The CDR3 DNA is TGCAGCGTCGGGAGCGGGGACAATGAGCAGTTCTTC. It yields the protein CSVGSGDNEQFF.

The chain uses TRBV20-1 and TRBJ2-7, with D maybe TRBD1 (6 bases). This CDR3 contains 12 residues. Trimming took 5 bases from V and 4 from J, leaving 12 bases between them. From germline, CDR1 is DFQATT and CDR2 SNEGSKA (reference sequence). CDR3 bases: TGCAGTGCTGACAGGAGGATTTACGAGCAGTACTTC. Its translation: CSADRRIYEQYF.

This clonotype showed up many times. The CDR3 here is CASSPGTPETQYF. Written as DNA, the CDR3 is TGTGCCAGCAGTCCCGGGACCCCAGAGACCCAGTACTTC. V gene TRBV28 combines with J gene TRBJ2-5; D possibly uses TRBD1 or TRBD2 (5 bases each). V was pared by 5 bases and J by 4 bases, with 11 bases between. From germline, CDR1 is MDHEN and CDR2 SYDVKM. This CDR3 has 13 amino acids. The whole variable domain, remainder taken from reference TRBV28 and TRBJ2-5, is DVKVTQSSRYLVKRTGEKVFLECVQDMDHENMFWYRQDPGLGLRLIYFSYDVKMKEKGDIPEGYSVSREKKERFSLILESASTNQTSMYLCASSPGTPETQYFGPGTRLLVL.

This chain links TRBV7-9 with TRBJ1-2, with TRBD1 identical over 7 bases. In germline, CDR1 is SEHNR, CDR2 FQNEAQ (reference sequence). V shed 1 base and J 6 bases; nucleotides not matched to a gene: 14. This CDR3 region has 17 residues. CDR3 residues: CASSLDARGGRGNGYTF. The CDR3 DNA reads TGTGCCAGCAGCTTAGATGCGAGGGGCGGCAGGGGGAATGGCTACACCTTC.

This clonotype was recorded many times. This chain uses TRBV29-1 with TRBJ2-7; TRBD1 might be the D (7 bases). CDR1 is SQVTM, CDR2 ANQGSEA, per germline. With 6 bases removed from V and 4 bases from J, the gap between germline ends came to 13 bases. This CDR3 has 12 amino acids. The CDR3 DNA sequence: TGCAGCGTCCTCCAGGGGGGTTACGAGCAGTACTTC. Its translation: CSVLQGGYEQYF.

This clonotype was recorded many times. The chain recombines TRBV7-9 with TRBJ2-1; tentatively, D is TRBD1 or TRBD2 (6 bases each). Looked up from germline, CDR1 is SEHNR and CDR2 is FQNEAQ (reference sequence). The CDR3 length is 16 residues. Trimming left V 5 bases short and J 2 bases short, with 16 bases between. The DNA for the CDR3 is TGTGCCAGCAGCCCCGGGGGCCTCCGGCCCTACAATGAGCAGTTCTTC. Its translation is CASSPGGLRPYNEQFF.

This clonotype was recorded many times. This chain links TRBV5-1 with TRBJ1-2; unclear D gene. CDR3 length: 14 residues. Germline CDR1 is SGHRS and CDR2 is YFSETQ. Deletions cut 5 bases from V and 8 bases from J, with 19 bases between. The CDR3 protein is CASRTGGTSMGYTF. As DNA, the CDR3 is TGCGCCAGCAGGACGGGAGGCACTTCAATGGGCTACACCTTC. Complete variable domain (other parts from reference TRBV5-1 and TRBJ1-2): KAGVTQTPRYLIKTRGQQVTLSCSPISGHRSVSWYQQTPGQGLQFLFEYFSETQRNKGNFPGRFSGRQFSNSRSEMNVSTLELGDSALYLCASRTGGTSMGYTFGSGTRLTVV.

The chain employs TRBV20-1 and TRBJ2-1, with D possibly matching TRBD2 (7 bases). CDR3 length: 14 amino acids. Germline V CDR1 and CDR2: DFQATT, SNEGSKA (reference sequence). Trimming removed 5 bases from V and 6 bases from J, with 17 bases in between. CDR3 in amino acids: CSAQRGGYGNEQFF. For the CDR3, the DNA is TGCAGTGCTCAGAGGGGGGGGTATGGCAATGAGCAGTTCTTC.

The sample holds many counts of this clonotype. The chain combines TRBV20-1 with TRBJ1-1, with a weak D call TRBD1 (6 bases). This CDR3 region has 10 residues. V was clipped by 5 bases and J by 11 bases, with 12 bases between them. CDR1 is DFQATT and CDR2 is SNEGSKA in the germline V gene (reference sequence). DNA of the CDR3: TGCAGTGCTCCAGGACAGACGGCTTTCTTT. Encoded protein: CSAPGQTAFF.

This clonotype has a count of ten or more. J is TRBJ2-3 and V is TRBV24-1; perhaps TRBD2 as D (6 bases). From germline, CDR1 is KGHDR and CDR2 SFDVKD. Trimming removed 5 bases from V and 7 bases from J, with 12 bases in between. CDR3 length: 13 residues. CDR3 DNA: TGTGCCACCAGTGGACCCGGGGGAAATACGCAGTATTTT. Translation gives CATSGPGGNTQYF.

This clonotype was picked up many times. The chain carries TRBV29-1 and TRBJ1-2, with D hard to call. Germline CDR1 and CDR2: SQVTM and ANQGSEA. With 4 bases removed from V and 4 bases from J, the gap between germline ends came to 10 bases. This CDR3 is 12 amino acids long. The CDR3, as DNA: TGCAGCGTTGTGGACCGCCTCTATGGCTACACCTTC. Encoded protein: CSVVDRLYGYTF.

This rearrangement joins TRBV30 to TRBJ1-5; possible D gene TRBD1, 5 bases. The germline CDR1 and CDR2 sequences are GTSNPN and SVGIG (reference sequence). The CDR3 extends over 14 amino acids. The germline V and J ends were trimmed by 2 bases and 5 bases, with 13 bases remaining between them. CDR3 in DNA: TGTGCCTGGAGTACCCGGGACCCGCATCAGCCCCAGCATTTT. Its translation: CAWSTRDPHQPQHF.